The entry that follows covers one T cell receptor beta chain sequence. Its antigen remains undetermined. Base qualities are missing; no much larger clone stands one base away. The same CDR3 can be traced to other DNA sequences in this sample. The CDR3 regions of human TCRbeta chains were analyzed by immunosequencing. Under the source paper's analysis protocol: Repertoire TCRs were checked for matches against a reference library of SARS-CoV-2-specific TCRs that had been generated using the MIRA antigen-specificity platform. Breadth was defined as the fraction of unique TCRs that were SARS-CoV-2-associated. Depth was defined as the fraction of total T cells that were SARS-CoV-2-associated. Using the MIRA data, every spike-specific TCR was mapped to the spike region that the TCR reacted to and assigned to either a CD4 or a CD8 class. Log10-transformed breadth and depth values were compared by one-way ANOVA with Sidak's multiple comparisons tests. TCRdb limited this immuneACCESS table to in-frame rearrangements with V and J called. A share of clones is missing; checked studies link under half to unresolved V genes, and the rest is unexplained. The V and J calls and the clone size are those of that table, but D and trimming were determined from the DNA. The sample table shows fewer than 150,000 clones, and under 95% are seen once. Together, the top ten hold approximately 3.1% of the sample.

The data are from a study of T cell responses to AZD1222 COVID-19 vaccine (dated by TCRdb to about 2021). In the study overall: AZD1222 recipients whose second dose came at about 4 weeks and those whose second dose came at about 12 weeks were combined into one group, since spike-specific TCR depth and breadth did not differ between the two schedules. TCR sequencing covered 233 trial participants: about 210 given two doses of AZD1222 and 26 given two doses of MenACWY control vaccine. Enrollment into the trials was organized by age into subgroups of 18-55, 56-69 and 70-plus years, and those subgroups contained approximately 160, 26 and 62 TCR-sequenced participants, respectively. What the study reported, not specific to this receptor: Reportedly, almost half of the unique spike-specific TCRs recognized epitopes lying outside the regions that are mutated in the B.1.351 and B.1.1.7 variants. Participants were mostly white British, with more females than males. The authors suggested clonal diversity may have been underestimated. In the small 56-69-year group, the increase in depth fell short of significance, most likely because of low power. Vaccine-associated CD4 TCRs spanned the whole spike protein, with dominant responses in regions 160-218 and 743-854. Because no day 14 peak-response samples were available, the repertoires could be characterized only after the peak T cell response. A significant rise in spike-specific TCR breadth and depth was observed after two AZD1222 doses relative to day 0 and relative to MenACWY recipients. Only 5 to 7 AZD1222 recipients were SARS-CoV-2 seropositive at baseline, limiting conclusions about previously exposed vaccinees.

The label giving this sample's time point can be read as: baseline before first vaccination. The vaccinee samples were drawn from two UK trials, COV001 and COV002, one of which was a single-blind randomized controlled phase 2/3 trial testing AZD1222 (ChAdOx1 nCoV-19) in healthy adults. For TCRbeta chain sequencing, PBMC samples from trial participants were taken at day 0 and at day 28 after the second dose. Reading from cysteine to phenylalanine, the CDR3 counts 11 amino acids. The kept DNA is CDR3 alone, 33 bases in frame from the first base. V gives up 3 bases and J gives up 5 bases, and the segment between their germline ends measures 5 bases. In the germline V gene, CDR1 corresponds to MDHEN and CDR2 to SYDVKM.

The sequence came from an adult in good health. The chain links TRBV28 with TRBJ2-7; the D gene remains uncertain. Sequenced material: peripheral blood, taken on day 0 of AZD1222 vaccination. The DNA sequence follows: TGTGCCAGCAGTTTTTATCACGAGCAGTACTTC. It is translated as CASSFYHEQYF.